This T cell receptor (beta chain) was identified during a study of blood T cells in healthy people across ages. The study, taken as a whole, reports: Measured against age, TCR beta diversity per million T cells decreased in a roughly linear manner.

A word on this clonotype: Antigen unknown.

The CDR3 is 11 residues long. The germline V and J ends were trimmed by 11 bases and 0 bases, with 8 bases remaining between them. A second PCR, run for roughly 7 to 12 cycles, used a sample-barcoded 5' primer plus a J-beta primer mix. TCRdb recomputed calls from the 5' RACE reads with MiXCR, one row per CDR3 protein. The table records 1.5 million or so distinct CDR3 sequences, 40% to 45% of them present only once. The chain has TRBV12-3 or TRBV12-4 and TRBJ2-7; no clear D gene. This TCR derives from a woman between 18 and 29 years old in good health. Sequencing used blood. CDR3 nucleotides: TGTGCCGTCAGTCTCTCCTACGAGCAGTACTTC. Amino acid sequence: CAVSLSYEQYF.